This TCR beta chain appears in the sequencing data of a study of sequential checkpoint blockade in melanoma. With V trimmed by 4 bases and J by 5 bases, 8 bases remained unmatched. Germline loops: CDR1 MNHNY, CDR2 SVGAGI (reference sequence). The CDR3 is 15 residues long. Treatment in this sample: randomized to nivolumab then ipilimumab (arm A) or the reverse (arm B). Measured with immunoSEQ multiplex PCR; TCRdb has only the in-frame clones, and not every one. The data hold about 14,000 clones, with roughly four fifths observed a single time. The sample consisted of CD8+ T cells sorted from blood (inferred from file names), taken from a patient given nivolumab and ipilimumab in sequence. The rearrangement joins TRBV6-6 to TRBJ2-3; 8 bases agree with TRBD2. The TCR comes from a human donor with melanoma. CDR3 sequence reads: CASSLRAGVIDTQYF. The CDR3 DNA sequence: TGTGCCAGCAGTTTAAGAGCGGGAGTGATAGATACGCAGTATTTT.